Below are 25 T cell receptor beta chains sequenced from a single sample in a study of T-cell reconstitution after alpha-beta-depleted transplantation in children. Whole-study results and caveats: T-cell counts and diversity were attributed mostly to newly produced T cells one year after transplant.

These receptors lack a known antigen. Preparing the TCRbeta library involved the use of unique molecular identifiers. MiXCR, run by TCRdb on the PCR reads, gives a single entry per CDR3 protein. The sample lists 250,000 to 300,000 distinct CDR3 sequences; around 7.1% were seen once. This specimen consisted of peripheral blood, obtained 360 days after TCRalphabeta/CD19-depleted stem cell transplant. These receptors were taken from a female patient aged 2-9 years who had a stem cell transplant for Fanconi anemia, so the T cells may come from the graft donor.

This clonotype appeared many times. The chain combines TRBV2 with TRBJ2-3; 10 positions match TRBD2. CDR1 is SNHLY and CDR2 is FYNNEI in the germline V gene. The CDR3 covers 15 residues. J gave up 9 bases and V 5 bases, and 11 bases lay outside the gene matches. The CDR3 protein is CASSHPGLASRTQYF. DNA of the CDR3: TGTGCCAGCAGTCACCCGGGACTAGCGTCGAGGACGCAGTATTTT.

This clonotype has a count of ten or more. The chain carries TRBV5-1 and TRBJ2-2; D possibly corresponds to TRBD1 (6 bases). CDR3 size: 17 residues. Germline values: CDR1 SGHRS, CDR2 YFSETQ. V lost 3 bases and J lost 4, with 19 bases in between. The CDR3 bases are TGCGCCAGCAGCTCGATTAACAGGGCGCCAGGCACCGGGGAGCTGTTTTTT. As protein: CASSSINRAPGTGELFF.

In this sample, this clonotype turned up many times. The rearrangement links TRBV29-1 to TRBJ1-1; 8 nucleotides agree with TRBD1. The V segment lost 7 bases and the J segment 2 bases; nucleotides outside the gene matches: 6. The CDR3 is 13 residues long. CDR1 is SQVTM, CDR2 ANQGSEA, per germline. In DNA form, the CDR3 reads TGCAGCGCAGGACAGGGTGGTAACACTGAAGCTTTCTTT. This codes for CSAGQGGNTEAFF.

This clonotype came up many times. The J gene is TRBJ2-1, the V gene TRBV5-1; D gene uncertain. From germline, CDR1 is SGHRS and CDR2 YFSETQ. The length of the CDR3 is 12 residues. V was clipped by 0 bases and J by 15 bases, with 13 bases between them. CDR3 in DNA: TGCGCCAGCAGCTTGGAAGGTAATCTTCCGTTCTTC. Translating it yields CASSLEGNLPFF.

At least ten counts were recorded for this clonotype. The rearrangement joins TRBV5-1 to TRBJ2-5, with TRBD2 as a possible D gene (6 bases). The CDR3 contains 15 residues. V lost 4 bases and J lost 5, with 18 bases in between. CDR1 is SGHRS and CDR2 is YFSETQ in the germline V gene. CDR3: CASSPRRGLGETQYF. The CDR3, as DNA: TGCGCCAGCAGCCCACGGAGGGGATTAGGGGAGACCCAGTACTTC.

This clonotype has just a few counts. V gene TRBV14 combines with J gene TRBJ1-6, with TRBD1 as a possible D gene (5 bases). This CDR3 contains 16 residues. Trimming took off 3 bases at V and 7 bases at J, with 16 bases between the two ends. Germline values: CDR1 SGHDN, CDR2 FVKESK. DNA of the CDR3: TGTGCCAGCAGCCAGCAGTGGGGGGTAACAAATTCACCCCTCCACTTT. Protein product: CASSQQWGVTNSPLHF.

The rearrangement uses TRBV5-6 and TRBJ1-1, with D hard to call. V was cut by 2 bases and J by 10 bases, with 21 bases left in between. Germline values: CDR1 SGHDT, CDR2 YYEEEE. The CDR3 spans 15 residues. The CDR3 sequence: CASSFGPLTSLVAFF. The CDR3, as DNA: TGTGCCAGCAGCTTCGGACCCCTAACTTCCCTTGTAGCTTTCTTT.

This clonotype has a count of ten or more. The genes are TRBV2 and TRBJ1-5; TRBD1 aligns across 8 bases. The germline V gene has CDR1 SNHLY and CDR2 FYNNEI. V lost 8 bases to trimming and J lost 1 base; unmatched junction nucleotides: 7. The CDR3 is 15 amino acids. DNA for the CDR3: TGTGCCAGCCGGGGAACAGGGGGAAGCAATCAGCCCCAGCATTTT. Translating gives CASRGTGGSNQPQHF.

This clonotype has at least ten counts. The rearrangement links TRBV6-2 or TRBV6-3 to TRBJ2-3, with 11 bases matching TRBD2. The trim removed 0 bases at V and 2 bases at J, leaving 13 bases unmatched. CDR3 length: 20 residues. Germline CDR1 is MNHEY and CDR2 is SVGEGT. CDR3 nucleotide sequence: TGTGCCAGCAGTTACTCAACTAGCGGGAGCTTTTTGGGTGACACAGATACGCAGTATTTT. Its translation is CASSYSTSGSFLGDTDTQYF.

Only a few counts were recorded for this clonotype. The J gene is TRBJ2-1, the V gene TRBV18; TRBD1 might be the D (5 bases). CDR3 size: 15 residues. The V gene's germline CDR1 is KGHSH and CDR2 LQKENI. Deletions cut 5 bases from V and 3 bases from J, with 14 bases between. The CDR3 sequence: CASSTPRVRYNEQFF. For the CDR3, the DNA is TGTGCCAGCTCAACGCCCAGGGTTCGCTACAATGAGCAGTTCTTC.

At least ten counts were recorded for this clonotype. The gene calls are TRBV10-3 and TRBJ1-6; 8 bases align to TRBD1. Germline V CDR1 and CDR2: ENHRY, SYGVKD. The CDR3 is 17 amino acids. Trimming at V came to 10 bases and at J to 0 bases, leaving 11 bases not matched to a gene. The CDR3 sequence is CATDSTGASSYNSPLHF. The CDR3 DNA follows: TGTGCCACCGATTCGACAGGGGCTAGCTCCTATAATTCACCCCTCCACTTT.

The V call is TRBV6-5, the J call TRBJ1-1; unclear D gene. The CDR3 is made up of 14 amino acids. V gave up 4 bases and J gave up 8 bases, with 17 bases separating them. Germline V lookup: CDR1 MNHEY, CDR2 SVGAGI. The CDR3 DNA reads TGTGCCAGCAGTTTCTCTGGACGCTTGGCAGAAGCTTTCTTT. As protein: CASSFSGRLAEAFF.

The gene calls are TRBV5-1 and TRBJ2-2; TRBD2 might be the D (6 bases). The CDR3 is made up of 16 amino acids. Germline values: CDR1 SGHRS, CDR2 YFSETQ. Trimming removed 3 bases at V and 6 bases at J, with 18 bases between. The CDR3 nucleotides are TGCGCCAGCAGCTCCGGTCAGGGAGGAATCGCCGGGGAGCTGTTTTTT. Translating it yields CASSSGQGGIAGELFF. Combining the CDR3 with reference TRBV5-1 and TRBJ2-2 gives the whole variable domain KAGVTQTPRYLIKTRGQQVTLSCSPISGHRSVSWYQQTPGQGLQFLFEYFSETQRNKGNFPGRFSGRQFSNSRSEMNVSTLELGDSALYLCASSSGQGGIAGELFFGEGSRLTVL.

This clonotype was detected ten times or more. The V call is TRBV9, the J call TRBJ2-6; D call uncertain. This CDR3 contains 15 residues. The V gene's germline CDR1 is SGDLS and CDR2 YYNGEE. The ends were cut back, 0 bases at V and 4 bases at J, with 8 bases in the middle. CDR3 sequence: CASSVAGNGANVLTF. For the CDR3, the DNA is TGTGCCAGCAGCGTAGCAGGTAACGGGGCCAACGTCCTGACTTTC.

This clonotype was picked up many times. The chain couples TRBV4-3 to TRBJ2-1; D perhaps matches TRBD2 (5 bases). V lost 0 bases and J lost 0, with 9 bases in between. CDR1 is LGHNA and CDR2 is YSLEER in the germline V gene. The CDR3 contains 16 residues. The CDR3 protein is CASSQDGGSSYNEQFF. DNA for the CDR3: TGCGCCAGCAGCCAAGATGGAGGAAGCTCCTACAATGAGCAGTTCTTC.

This clonotype was counted many times. The chain has TRBV29-1 and TRBJ1-4, with 7 bases fitting TRBD1. Germline CDR1 is SQVTM and CDR2 is ANQGSEA. This CDR3 is built from 12 residues. V shed 7 bases, J shed 10 bases, and the junction held 9 bases outside the gene matches. The CDR3 is CSAARGDGKLFF. The CDR3 region has the DNA TGCAGCGCGGCCAGGGGGGATGGAAAACTGTTTTTT.

This clonotype has just a few counts. J is TRBJ1-3 and V is TRBV4-3; D perhaps matches TRBD1 (5 bases). The CDR3 is 14 amino acids. Germline CDR1 LGHNA, CDR2 YSLEER. V gave up 4 bases and J gave up 4 bases, with 11 bases separating them. The DNA for the CDR3 is TGCGCCAGCAGCCCGGGGGGTACGGGAAACACCATATATTTT. Amino acid sequence: CASSPGGTGNTIYF.

This clonotype was seen repeatedly, ten times or more. The chain couples TRBV4-2 to TRBJ2-1; tentative D call: TRBD2 (6 bases). CDR1 is LGHNA and CDR2 is YNFKEQ in the germline V gene. The CDR3 runs to 17 residues. V lost 4 bases and J lost 7, with 23 bases in between. CDR3 in amino acids: CASSRVSGESGSNEQFF. The CDR3 coding sequence is TGTGCCAGCAGCCGCGTTTCGGGGGAGAGCGGCAGTAATGAGCAGTTCTTC.

The J gene is TRBJ2-1, the V gene TRBV7-9; the D gene is possibly TRBD1 (6 bases). The CDR3 runs 12 residues. With 7 bases removed from V and 8 bases from J, the gap between germline ends came to 12 bases. Looked up from germline, CDR1 is SEHNR and CDR2 is FQNEAQ (reference sequence). The CDR3 here is CASTLDSHEQFF. The CDR3 bases are TGTGCCAGCACCCTGGACAGTCATGAGCAGTTCTTC.

This clonotype was seen ten or more times. The gene calls are TRBV3-1 and TRBJ2-1; no definite D call. In germline, CDR1 is LGHDT, CDR2 YNNKEL (reference sequence). Trimming removed 1 base at V and 6 bases at J, with 13 bases between. The length of the CDR3 is 15 residues. The CDR3 DNA follows: TGTGCCAGCAGCCAAGTAGCTTCGAGGATCAATGAGCAGTTCTTC. Its protein is CASSQVASRINEQFF.

The CDR3 nucleotides are TGCAGCGTACTAGCGGGGGGGCCGGGTTACGAGCAGTACGTC. Translating gives CSVLAGGPGYEQYV. The V gene is TRBV20-1, the J gene TRBJ2-7; the match to TRBD2 covers 13 bases. CDR3 length: 14 amino acids. Per the germline V gene, CDR1 is DFQATT and CDR2 is SNEGSKA (reference sequence).

The chain is built from TRBV12-3 or TRBV12-4 and TRBJ2-3; D is tentatively TRBD1 or TRBD2 (5 bases each). CDR3 length equals 18 residues. The ends were cut back, 2 bases at V and 0 bases at J, with 18 bases in the middle. The CDR3 DNA is TGTGCCAGCAGTTTAATCCTGGGGGACCCTATTAGCACAGATACGCAGTATTTT. This codes for CASSLILGDPISTDTQYF.

This clonotype was picked up many times. The V gene is TRBV11-2, the J gene TRBJ2-5, with 12 bases fitting TRBD2. V was pared by 0 bases and J by 4 bases, with 9 bases of the junction left unmatched. In germline, CDR1 is SGHAT, CDR2 FQNNGV. The length of the CDR3 is 18 residues. The CDR3 reads CASSLELAGGQFSETQYF. CDR3 DNA sequence: TGTGCCAGCAGCTTAGAGCTAGCGGGGGGGCAATTTTCAGAGACCCAGTACTTC.

This clonotype was found many times. The V and J genes are TRBV10-3 and TRBJ2-2; 7 bases line up with TRBD1. Trimming cost V 1 base and J 5 bases; bases outside gene matches: 4. CDR1 is ENHRY and CDR2 is SYGVKD in the germline V gene. The CDR3 runs 15 residues. The CDR3 region has the DNA TGTGCCATCAGTGAGTTTAACAGGGGAACCGGGGAGCTGTTTTTT. Translation: CAISEFNRGTGELFF.

The chain employs TRBV5-5 and TRBJ1-6, with D perhaps matching TRBD1 (5 bases). Germline CDR1 SGHKS, CDR2 YYEKEE (reference sequence). V lost 1 base, J lost 14 bases, and 19 bases lay in between. This CDR3 region has 15 residues. In DNA, the CDR3 is TGTGCCAGCAGCTTGTTTCAGGGACCCGAAGGGGCCCTCCACTTT. Its protein product is CASSLFQGPEGALHF. Drawing the rest from reference TRBV5-5 and TRBJ1-6, the complete variable domain is DAGVTQSPTHLIKTRGQQVTLRCSPISGHKSVSWYQQVLGQGPQFIFQYYEKEERGRGNFPDRFSARQFPNYSSELNVNALLLGDSALYLCASSLFQGPEGALHFGNGTRLTVT.